Shown below are 9 T cell receptor beta chains from a single sample sequenced in a study of CD8 T cells in ankylosing spondylitis. MiXCR, applied by TCRdb to the 5' RACE reads, yields one record per CDR3 protein. The sample records around 120,000 distinct CDR3 sequences, approximately 13% being singletons. The sequencing input was blood, either unsorted or a sorted T cell fraction (not recorded which). These receptors all stem from a female donor with ankylosing spondylitis or in good health (not recorded which).

The chain couples TRBV12-5 to TRBJ2-7; D gene uncertain. The CDR3 is made up of 15 amino acids. Germline loops: CDR1 LGHNT, CDR2 FRNRAP. V was pared by 1 base and J by 2 bases, with 12 bases between. This chain's CDR3 is CASGLAWTETYEQYF. DNA of the CDR3: TGTGCTAGTGGTTTGGCATGGACGGAGACCTACGAGCAGTACTTC.

The J gene is TRBJ2-5, the V gene TRBV18; D not resolved. Germline V lookup: CDR1 KGHSH, CDR2 LQKENI. V lost 5 bases to trimming and J lost 2 bases, with 6 bases between them. CDR3 size: 12 residues. CDR3 DNA sequence: TGTGCCAGCTCAGGGATACAAGAGACCCAGTACTTC. Amino acids: CASSGIQETQYF.

The rearrangement joins TRBV7-8 to TRBJ2-7; TRBD1 matches at 8 bases. CDR3 length equals 14 residues. With V trimmed by 5 bases and J by 5 bases, 8 bases remained unmatched. Germline CDR1 is SGHVS and CDR2 is FQNEAQ. The CDR3 DNA reads TGTGCCAGCAGCCTGACGACAGGGGTCCACGAGCAGTACTTC. Protein product: CASSLTTGVHEQYF.

Ten or more counts support this clonotype. This sequence joins TRBV12-3 or TRBV12-4 and TRBJ1-5; D might be TRBD1 (6 bases). The CDR3 has 15 residues. The germline V and J ends were trimmed by 5 bases and 3 bases, with 14 bases remaining between them. The CDR3 sequence: CASSPGKGDNQPQHF. For the CDR3, the DNA is TGTGCCAGCAGTCCTGGAAAGGGGGACAATCAGCCCCAGCATTTT.

This clonotype was seen only a few times. The CDR3, as DNA: TGCAGTGCTAGAGATCGCCCCGGACTAGGGGAAGAGACCCAGTACTTC. Residues: CSARDRPGLGEETQYF. The V call is TRBV20-1, the J call TRBJ2-5, with 7 nucleotides matching TRBD2. The germline CDR1 and CDR2 sequences are DFQATT and SNEGSKA (reference sequence). The CDR3 has 16 residues. V shed 0 bases and J 3 bases; nucleotides not matched to a gene: 10.

On this clonotype itself: Given a much more abundant clone one base away, this may be a read error. V and J are TRBV9 and TRBJ1-2, with a weak D call TRBD1 (5 bases). Trimming pared 3 bases from V and 6 bases from J, leaving 12 bases between. This CDR3 contains 13 residues. CDR1 SGDLS and CDR2 YYNGEE come from the germline V gene. The CDR3 nucleotides are TGTGCCAGCAGCGCCGAGACAGTTCATGGCTACACCTTC. As protein: CASSAETVHGYTF. Variable domain in full (rest from reference TRBV9 and TRBJ1-2): DSGVTQTPKHLITATGQRVTLRCSPRSGDLSVYWYQQSLDQGLQFLIQYYNGEERAKGNILERFSAQQFPDLHSELNLSSLELGDSALYFCASSAETVHGYTFGSGTRLTVV.

This clonotype appeared many times. The gene calls are TRBV12-3 or TRBV12-4 and TRBJ1-6; 9 nucleotides match TRBD1. J was trimmed by 1 base and V by 6 bases; bases with no gene match: 4. The CDR3 totals 16 residues. The CDR3 region is CASSQDRGSYNSPLHF. In DNA, the CDR3 is TGTGCCAGCAGCCAGGACAGGGGTTCCTATAATTCACCCCTCCACTTT.

This clonotype was counted between two and nine times. V and J are TRBV12-3 or TRBV12-4 and TRBJ2-4, with unresolved D. V was clipped by 5 bases and J by 0 bases, with 14 bases between them. This CDR3 has 16 residues. In nucleotides, the CDR3 is TGTGCCAGCAGTCCCCAGGCTCAATTAGCCAAAAACATTCAGTACTTC. Translating gives CASSPQAQLAKNIQYF.

This clonotype came up many times. J is TRBJ2-2 and V is TRBV29-1; possible D gene TRBD1, 6 bases. The V end was cut by 5 bases, the J end by 5 bases, with 12 bases between. Germline loops: CDR1 SQVTM, CDR2 ANQGSEA. The CDR3 is made up of 13 amino acids. In DNA, the CDR3 is TGCAGCGTTTGGAAACAGGGTACCGGGGAGCTGTTTTTT. Translating it yields CSVWKQGTGELFF.